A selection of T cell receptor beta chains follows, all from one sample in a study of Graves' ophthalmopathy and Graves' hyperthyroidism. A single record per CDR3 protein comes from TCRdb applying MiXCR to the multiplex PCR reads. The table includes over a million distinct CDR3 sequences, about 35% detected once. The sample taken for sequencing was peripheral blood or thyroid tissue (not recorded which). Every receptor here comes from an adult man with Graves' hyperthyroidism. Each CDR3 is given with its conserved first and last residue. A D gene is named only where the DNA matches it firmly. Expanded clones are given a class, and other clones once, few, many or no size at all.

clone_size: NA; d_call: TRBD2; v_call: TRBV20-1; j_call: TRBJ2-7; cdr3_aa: CSLAGHREQYF; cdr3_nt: TGCAGTTTAGCGGGACATAGGGAGCAGTACTTC
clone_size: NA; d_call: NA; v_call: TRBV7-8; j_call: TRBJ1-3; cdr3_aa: CASSPQGPGGSGNTIYF; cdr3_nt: TGTGCCAGCAGTCCCCAAGGGCCCGGAGGGTCTGGAAACACCATATATTTT
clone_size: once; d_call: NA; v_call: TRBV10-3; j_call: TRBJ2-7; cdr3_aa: CAISGGVEQYF; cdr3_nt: TGTGCCATCAGTGGGGGGGTCGAGCAGTACTTC
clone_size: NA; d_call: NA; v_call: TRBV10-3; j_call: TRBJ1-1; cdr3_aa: CAISRANSGRNTEAFF; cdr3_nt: TGTGCCATCAGCAGGGCAAACTCAGGGAGGAACACTGAAGCTTTCTTT
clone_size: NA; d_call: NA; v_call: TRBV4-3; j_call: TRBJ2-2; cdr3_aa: CASSPDHSTGIRRVSGELFF; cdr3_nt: TGCGCCAGCAGCCCGGACCACTCGACAGGAATCCGTAGGGTCTCCGGGGAGCTGTTTTTT
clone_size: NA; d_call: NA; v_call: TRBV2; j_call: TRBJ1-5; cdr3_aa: CASSDGWSSNQPQHF; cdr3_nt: TGTGCCAGCAGTGATGGGTGGTCCAGCAATCAGCCCCAGCATTTT
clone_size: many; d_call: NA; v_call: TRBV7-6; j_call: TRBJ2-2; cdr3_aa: CASSSGTHANTGELFF; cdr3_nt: TGTGCCAGCAGCTCGGGTACACACGCGAACACCGGGGAGCTGTTTTTT
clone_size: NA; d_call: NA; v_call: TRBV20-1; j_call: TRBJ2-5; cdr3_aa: CSGQLGGGTQYF; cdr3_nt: TGCAGTGGCCAACTAGGGGGGGGGACCCAGTACTTC
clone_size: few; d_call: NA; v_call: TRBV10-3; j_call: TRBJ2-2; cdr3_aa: CAISGGQTAPGELFF; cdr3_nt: TGTGCCATCAGTGGAGGACAGACCGCTCCCGGGGAGCTGTTTTTT
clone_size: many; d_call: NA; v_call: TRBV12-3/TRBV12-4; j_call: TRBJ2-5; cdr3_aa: CASSDPSYTEETQYF; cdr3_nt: TGTGCCAGCTCCGACCCCTCGTACACAGAAGAGACCCAGTACTTC
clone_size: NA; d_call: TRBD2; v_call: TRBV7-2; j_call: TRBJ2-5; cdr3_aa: CASTRSGGSRETQYF; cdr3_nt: TGTGCCAGCACCAGAAGCGGGGGGTCCCGGGAGACCCAGTACTTC
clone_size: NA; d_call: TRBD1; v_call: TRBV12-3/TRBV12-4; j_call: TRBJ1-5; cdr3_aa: CASSYTPGQGVDQPQHF; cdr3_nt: TGTGCCAGCAGTTACACACCGGGACAGGGGGTTGATCAGCCCCAGCATTTT
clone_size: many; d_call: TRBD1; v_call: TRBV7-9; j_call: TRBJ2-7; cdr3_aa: CASSRGTGDHEQYF; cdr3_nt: TGTGCCAGCAGTCGTGGGACAGGGGACCACGAGCAGTACTTC
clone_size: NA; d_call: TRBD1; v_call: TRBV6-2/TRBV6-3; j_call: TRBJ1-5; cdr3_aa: CASRTGTGGLNQPQHF; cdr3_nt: TGTGCCAGCAGGACAGGGACAGGGGGCCTTAATCAGCCCCAGCATTTT
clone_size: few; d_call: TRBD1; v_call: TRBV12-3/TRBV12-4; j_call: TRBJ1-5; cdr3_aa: CASSPGQGFGPQHF; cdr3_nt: TGTGCCAGCAGTCCTGGACAGGGTTTCGGGCCCCAGCATTTT
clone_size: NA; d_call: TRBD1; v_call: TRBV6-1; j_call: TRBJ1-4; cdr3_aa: CASSEAYTGAMNEKLFF; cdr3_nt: TGTGCCAGCAGTGAAGCTTATACAGGGGCGATGAATGAAAAACTGTTTTTT
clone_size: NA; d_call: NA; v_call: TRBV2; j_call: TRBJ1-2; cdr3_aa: CASSYDGDYGYTF; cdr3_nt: TGTGCCAGCAGTTACGATGGTGACTATGGCTACACCTTC
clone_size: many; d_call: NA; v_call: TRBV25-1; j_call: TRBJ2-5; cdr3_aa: CASSEFSERVEETQYF; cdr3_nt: TGTGCCAGCAGTGAATTCTCGGAGCGGGTCGAAGAGACCCAGTACTTC
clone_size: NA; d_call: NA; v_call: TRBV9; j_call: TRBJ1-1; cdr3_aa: CASGVVGGNTEAFF; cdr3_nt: TGTGCCAGCGGCGTAGTTGGGGGGAACACTGAAGCTTTCTTT
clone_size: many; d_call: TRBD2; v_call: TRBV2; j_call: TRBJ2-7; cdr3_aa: CAGAPSGDYEQYF; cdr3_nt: TGTGCAGGAGCCCCGAGCGGGGACTACGAGCAGTACTTC
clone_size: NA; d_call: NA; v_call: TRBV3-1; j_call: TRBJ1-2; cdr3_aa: CASSQDSGLYGYTF; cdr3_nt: TGTGCCAGCAGCCAAGATAGCGGGCTCTATGGCTACACCTTC
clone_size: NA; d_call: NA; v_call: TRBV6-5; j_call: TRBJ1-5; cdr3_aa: CASSGGRAGETQHF; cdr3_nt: TGTGCCAGCAGTGGCGGCAGGGCAGGGGAGACCCAGCATTTT
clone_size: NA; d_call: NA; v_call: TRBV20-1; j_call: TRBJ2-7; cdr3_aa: CSARDPGTGTYEQYF; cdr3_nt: TGCAGTGCTAGAGATCCGGGAACGGGCACCTACGAGCAGTACTTC
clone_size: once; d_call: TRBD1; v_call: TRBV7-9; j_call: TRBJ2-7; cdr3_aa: CASSGTGYSYEQYF; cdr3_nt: TGTGCCAGCAGCGGGACAGGGTACTCCTACGAGCAGTACTTC
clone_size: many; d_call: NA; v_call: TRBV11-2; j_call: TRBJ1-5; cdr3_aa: CASSPWGGATQPQHF; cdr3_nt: TGTGCCAGCAGCCCCTGGGGCGGGGCGACTCAGCCCCAGCATTTT
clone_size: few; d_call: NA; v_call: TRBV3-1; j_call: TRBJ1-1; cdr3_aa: CAAKRGENRDTEAFF; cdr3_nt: TGTGCCGCCAAAAGGGGGGAAAACAGGGATACTGAAGCTTTCTTT
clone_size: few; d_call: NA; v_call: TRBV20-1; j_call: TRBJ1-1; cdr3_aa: CSARDWAGRTAFF; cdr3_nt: TGCAGTGCTAGAGATTGGGCAGGGAGGACAGCTTTCTTT
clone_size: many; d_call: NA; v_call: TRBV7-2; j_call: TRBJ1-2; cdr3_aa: CASSRTGIYGYTF; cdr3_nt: TGTGCCAGCAGCCGGACTGGGATTTATGGCTACACCTTC
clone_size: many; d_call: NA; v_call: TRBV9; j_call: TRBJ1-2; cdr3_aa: CASSVDRDGYTF; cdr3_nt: TGTGCCAGCAGCGTAGACAGGGATGGCTACACCTTC
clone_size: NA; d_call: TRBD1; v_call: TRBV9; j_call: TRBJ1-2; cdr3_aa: CASSQGTGGVLYGYTF; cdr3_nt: TGTGCCAGCAGCCAAGGGACAGGGGGCGTACTCTATGGCTACACCTTC
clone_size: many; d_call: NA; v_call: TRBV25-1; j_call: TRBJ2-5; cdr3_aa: CASSESGLLETQYF; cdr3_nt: TGTGCCAGCAGTGAATCTGGCCTTCTAGAGACCCAGTACTTC